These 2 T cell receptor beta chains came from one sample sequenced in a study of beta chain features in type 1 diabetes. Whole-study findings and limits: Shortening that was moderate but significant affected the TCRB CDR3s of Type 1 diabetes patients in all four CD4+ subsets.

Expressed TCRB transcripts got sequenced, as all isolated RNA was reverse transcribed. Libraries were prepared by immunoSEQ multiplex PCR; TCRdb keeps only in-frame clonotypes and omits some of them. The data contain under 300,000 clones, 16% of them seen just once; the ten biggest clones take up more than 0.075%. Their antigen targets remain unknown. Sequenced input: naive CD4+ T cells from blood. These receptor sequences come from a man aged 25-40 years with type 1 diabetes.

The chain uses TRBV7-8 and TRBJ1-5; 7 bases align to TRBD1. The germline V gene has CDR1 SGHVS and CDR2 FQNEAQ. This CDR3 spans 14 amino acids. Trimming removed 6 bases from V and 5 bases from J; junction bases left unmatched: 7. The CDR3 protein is CASSSQGRDQPQHF. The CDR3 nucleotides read TGTGCCAGCAGTTCACAGGGGAGAGATCAGCCCCAGCATTTT. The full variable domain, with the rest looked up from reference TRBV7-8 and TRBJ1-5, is GAGVSQSPRYKVAKRGQDVALRCDPISGHVSLFWYQQALGQGPEFLTYFQNEAQLDKSGLPSDRFFAERPEGSVSTLKIQRTQQEDSAVYLCASSSQGRDQPQHFGDGTRLSIL.

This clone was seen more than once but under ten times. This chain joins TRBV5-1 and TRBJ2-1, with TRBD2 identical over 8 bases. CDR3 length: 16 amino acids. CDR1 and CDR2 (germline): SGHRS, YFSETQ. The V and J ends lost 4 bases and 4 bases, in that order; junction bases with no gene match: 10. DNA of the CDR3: TGCGCCAGCAGCCTCACTAGCGGTACCGTATACAATGAGCAGTTCTTC. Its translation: CASSLTSGTVYNEQFF. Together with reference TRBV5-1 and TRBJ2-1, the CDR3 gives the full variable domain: KAGVTQTPRYLIKTRGQQVTLSCSPISGHRSVSWYQQTPGQGLQFLFEYFSETQRNKGNFPGRFSGRQFSNSRSEMNVSTLELGDSALYLCASSLTSGTVYNEQFFGPGTRLTVL.